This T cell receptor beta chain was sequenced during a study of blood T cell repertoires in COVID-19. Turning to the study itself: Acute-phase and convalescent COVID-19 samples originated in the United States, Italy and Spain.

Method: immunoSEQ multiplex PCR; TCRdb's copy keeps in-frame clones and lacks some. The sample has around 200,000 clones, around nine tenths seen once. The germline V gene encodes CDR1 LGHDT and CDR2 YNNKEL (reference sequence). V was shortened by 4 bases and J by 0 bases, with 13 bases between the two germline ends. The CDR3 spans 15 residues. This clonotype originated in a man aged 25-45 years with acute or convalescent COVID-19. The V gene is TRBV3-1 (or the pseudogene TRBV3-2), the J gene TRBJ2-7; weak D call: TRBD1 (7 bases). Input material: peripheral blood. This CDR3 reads CASSRPGGSSYEQYF. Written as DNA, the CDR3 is TGTGCCAGCAGCCGACCAGGGGGGAGCTCCTACGAGCAGTACTTC.